This record looks at one T cell receptor beta chain sequence and its context. As originally analysed: Counts of nucleated cells, estimated from reference gene primer amplification, were obtained. Measured with immunoSEQ multiplex PCR; TCRdb has only the in-frame clones, and not every one. V, J and clone size derive from that table, while D and trimming were established from the DNA sequence. In the table there are roughly 73,000 clones, about 88% of which are singletons. The data are from a study of blood T cell repertoires in COVID-19. About the study: Samples taken during acute and convalescent COVID-19 were collected in the United States, Italy and Spain. The analysed material was cDNA or gDNA that came from T cells, B-cell-depleted T cells, or PBMCs.

The CDR3 totals 16 residues. V trimming: 5 bases; J trimming: 6 bases; junction bases outside the gene matches: 9. Per the germline V gene, CDR1 is SGHVS and CDR2 is FNYEAQ. The origin of this receptor is a man between 65 and 85 years old with active or convalescent COVID-19. Sequencing input: peripheral blood. The rearrangement joins TRBV7-6 to TRBJ2-7; 14 positions match TRBD2. Written as DNA, the CDR3 is TGTGCCAGCAGCGCGGGACTAGCGGGAGCATGGAGCGAGCAGTACTTC. Translating it yields CASSAGLAGAWSEQYF. Filled out from reference TRBV7-6 and TRBJ2-7, the complete variable domain reads GAGVSQSPRYKVTKRGQDVALRCDPISGHVSLYWYRQALGQGPEFLTYFNYEAQQDKSGLPNDRFSAERPEGSISTLTIQRTEQRDSAMYRCASSAGLAGAWSEQYFGPGTRLTVT.